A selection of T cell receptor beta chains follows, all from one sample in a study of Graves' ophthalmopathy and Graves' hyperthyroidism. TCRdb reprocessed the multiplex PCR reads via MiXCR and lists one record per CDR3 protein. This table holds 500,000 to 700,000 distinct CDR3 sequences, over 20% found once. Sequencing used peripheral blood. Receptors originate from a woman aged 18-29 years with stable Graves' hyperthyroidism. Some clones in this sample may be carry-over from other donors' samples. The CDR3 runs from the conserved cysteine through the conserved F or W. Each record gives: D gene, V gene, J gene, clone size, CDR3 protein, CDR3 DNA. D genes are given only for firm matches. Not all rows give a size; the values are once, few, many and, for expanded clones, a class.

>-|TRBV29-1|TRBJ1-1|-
CSVEYRAPNTEAFF
TGCAGCGTTGAGTACAGGGCGCCAAACACTGAAGCTTTCTTT
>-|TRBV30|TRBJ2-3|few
CAWSTSRYTQYF
TGTGCCTGGAGTACCTCGCGCTATACGCAGTATTTT
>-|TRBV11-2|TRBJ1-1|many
CASSLVRAENTEAFF
TGTGCCAGCAGCTTAGTCAGGGCAGAGAACACTGAAGCTTTCTTT
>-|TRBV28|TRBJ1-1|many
CASSETGGSSHF
TGTGCCAGCAGCGAGACCGGGGGCTCTTCCCACTTT
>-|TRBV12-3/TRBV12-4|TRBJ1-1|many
CANKQGLYTEAFF
TGTGCCAACAAACAGGGTCTGTACACTGAAGCTTTCTTT
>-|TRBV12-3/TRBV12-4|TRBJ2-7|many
CASSFSSFWGAPNSYEQYF
TGTGCCAGCAGTTTTAGTTCTTTCTGGGGGGCGCCTAACTCCTACGAGCAGTACTTC
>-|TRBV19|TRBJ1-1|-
CASSIKRNTEAFF
TGTGCCAGTAGTATTAAAAGAAACACTGAAGCTTTCTTT
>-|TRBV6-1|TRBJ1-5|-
CASRRDVSNQPQHF
TGTGCCAGCAGACGGGACGTTAGCAATCAGCCCCAGCATTTT
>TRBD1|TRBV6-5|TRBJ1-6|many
CASSYSTDRDNSPLHF
TGTGCCAGCAGTTACTCGACAGACAGGGATAATTCACCCCTCCACTTT
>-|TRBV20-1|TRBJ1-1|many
CSASATGNTEAFF
TGCAGTGCTAGCGCGACCGGGAACACTGAAGCTTTCTTT
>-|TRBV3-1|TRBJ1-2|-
CAISQYYGYTF
TGTGCCATCAGCCAATATTATGGCTACACCTTC
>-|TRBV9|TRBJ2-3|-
CASSAVRNTDTQYF
TGTGCCAGCAGCGCGGTCCGGAACACAGATACGCAGTATTTT
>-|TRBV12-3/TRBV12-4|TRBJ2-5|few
CASSLGLGLGLKKETQYF
TGTGCCAGCAGTTTAGGGTTGGGGTTGGGGTTGAAAAAAGAGACCCAGTACTTC
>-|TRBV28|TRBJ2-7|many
CASMQGPEQYF
TGTGCCAGCATGCAGGGACCCGAGCAGTACTTC
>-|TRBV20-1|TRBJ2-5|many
CSARDRAGETQYF
TGCAGTGCTAGAGATCGGGCGGGTGAGACCCAGTACTTC
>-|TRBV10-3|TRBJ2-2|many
CAGGTRLLNTGELFF
TGTGCCGGGGGGACTCGTCTATTGAACACCGGGGAGCTGTTTTTT
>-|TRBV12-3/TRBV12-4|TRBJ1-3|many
CASSNTGSSGNTIYF
TGTGCCAGCAGCAATACAGGGTCCTCTGGAAACACCATATATTTT
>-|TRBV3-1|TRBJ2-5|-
CASSHRIGEETQYF
TGTGCCAGCAGTCATCGGATAGGGGAAGAGACCCAGTACTTC
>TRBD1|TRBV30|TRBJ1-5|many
CAWNSRGTSNQPQHF
TGTGCCTGGAATAGCAGGGGGACGAGCAATCAGCCCCAGCATTTT
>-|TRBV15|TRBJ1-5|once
CATSRDLGRESNQPQHF
TGTGCCACCAGCAGAGATTTGGGGAGGGAAAGCAATCAGCCCCAGCATTTT
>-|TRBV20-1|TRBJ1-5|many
CSARDKPSWPESKPQHF
TGCAGTGCTAGAGATAAGCCCTCCTGGCCGGAAAGCAAGCCCCAGCATTTT
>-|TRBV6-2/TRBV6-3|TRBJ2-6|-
CASSYRGSSGANVLTF
TGTGCCAGCAGTTATAGGGGGAGTTCTGGGGCCAACGTCCTGACTTTC